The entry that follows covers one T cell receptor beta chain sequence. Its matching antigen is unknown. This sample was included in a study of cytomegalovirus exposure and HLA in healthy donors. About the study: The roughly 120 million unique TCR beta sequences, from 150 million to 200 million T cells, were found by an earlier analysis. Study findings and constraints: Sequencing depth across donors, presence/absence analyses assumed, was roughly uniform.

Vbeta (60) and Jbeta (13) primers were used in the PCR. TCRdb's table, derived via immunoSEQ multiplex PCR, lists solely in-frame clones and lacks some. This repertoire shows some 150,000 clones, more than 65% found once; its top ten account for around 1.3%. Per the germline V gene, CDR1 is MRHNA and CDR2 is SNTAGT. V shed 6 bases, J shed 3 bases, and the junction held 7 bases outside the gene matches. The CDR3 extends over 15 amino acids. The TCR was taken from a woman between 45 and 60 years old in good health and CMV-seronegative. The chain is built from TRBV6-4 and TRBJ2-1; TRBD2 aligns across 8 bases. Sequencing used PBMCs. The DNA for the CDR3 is TGTGCCAGCAGCCCGGGACTAGTCGTCTACAATGAGCAGTTCTTC. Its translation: CASSPGLVVYNEQFF.